The next 23 T cell receptor beta chains were all read from a single sample in a study of T cell clones after liver transplantation. The protocol was immunoSEQ multiplex PCR, while the TCRdb copy is restricted to in-frame clones and leaves out a portion. Of about 9,900 clones listed, 75% to 80% are singletons. This specimen was CD8+ T cells from blood, taken before liver transplant. These receptors were taken from a human donor who received a liver transplant.

The J gene is TRBJ2-5, the V gene TRBV4-1; 9 nucleotides line up with TRBD1. Germline-derived CDR1 and CDR2 are MGHRA and YSYEKL. There are 12 residues in the CDR3. The V and J ends lost 8 bases and 5 bases, in that order; junction bases with no gene match: 3. The CDR3 DNA sequence: TGCGCCAGCCAGGACAGGGGTGAGACCCAGTACTTC. Translation gives CASQDRGETQYF.

The chain's CDR3 is CASSEGLAGIEQYF. CDR3 bases: TGTGCCAGCAGCGAGGGACTAGCGGGTATCGAGCAGTACTTC. V is TRBV7-9 and J is TRBJ2-7; 12 positions match TRBD2. This CDR3 is 14 amino acids long. Germline V gives CDR1 SEHNR, CDR2 FQNEAQ (reference sequence). The V gene end was trimmed by 5 bases and the J gene end by 6 bases; junction bases not matched to a gene: 5.

This clone was detected a few times. The genes are TRBV13 and TRBJ1-1, with D possibly TRBD1 on 6 matching bases. The V end was cut by 6 bases, the J end by 3 bases, with 17 bases between. This CDR3 contains 15 residues. CDR1 and CDR2 (germline): PRHDT, FYEKMQ (reference sequence). The CDR3 region has the DNA TGTGCCAGCAGGCCCAAAGGGGGAATGCACACTGAAGCTTTCTTT. Its protein product is CASRPKGGMHTEAFF. The complete variable domain, with remaining parts taken from reference TRBV13 and TRBJ1-1, reads AAGVIQSPRHLIKEKRETATLKCYPIPRHDTVYWYQQGPGQDPQFLISFYEKMQSDKGSIPDRFSAQQFSDYHSELNMSSLELGDSALYFCASRPKGGMHTEAFFGQGTRLTVV.

The rearrangement joins TRBV27 to TRBJ1-6; 7 nucleotides align to TRBD1. Germline CDR1 reads MNHEY; CDR2 reads SMNVEV (reference sequence). V trimming: 6 bases; J trimming: 7 bases; junction bases outside the gene matches: 9. There are 15 residues in the CDR3. The CDR3 spells CASSLRQGKNSPLHF. In nucleotides, the CDR3 is TGTGCCAGCAGCCTAAGACAGGGAAAGAATTCACCCCTCCACTTT.

V gene TRBV14 combines with J gene TRBJ1-1; D unresolved. Germline V gene data show CDR1 as SGHDN and CDR2 as FVKESK. The CDR3 contains 16 residues. V lost 0 bases and J 0 bases, leaving 11 bases between the germline ends. In nucleotides, the CDR3 is TGTGCCAGCAGCCAAGATGAGACCTCAATGAACACTGAAGCTTTCTTT. Its protein product is CASSQDETSMNTEAFF.

V usage is TRBV18 and J usage is TRBJ2-1, with TRBD1 identical over 7 bases. This CDR3 is built from 14 residues. The germline gives CDR1 KGHSH, CDR2 LQKENI. The V segment lost 0 bases and the J segment 10 bases; nucleotides outside the gene matches: 6. The CDR3 spells CASSPPDRPSEQFF. CDR3 sequence (DNA): TGTGCCAGCTCACCACCGGACAGGCCTAGCGAGCAGTTCTTC.

This clone came up once. The chain uses TRBV19 and TRBJ2-7; D may correspond to TRBD1 or TRBD2 (5 bases each). Trimming stripped 3 bases from V and 0 bases from J, with 15 bases between. Germline V gene data show CDR1 as LNHDA and CDR2 as SQIVND (reference sequence). This CDR3 is built from 16 residues. In DNA, the CDR3 is TGTGCCAGTAGTATCGGGGCCGGCTTGAGCTCCTACGAGCAGTACTTC. Its translation is CASSIGAGLSSYEQYF. The full variable domain, rest sourced from reference TRBV19 and TRBJ2-7, is DGGITQSPKYLFRKEGQNVTLSCEQNLNHDAMYWYRQDPGQGLRLIYYSQIVNDFQKGDIAEGYSVSREKKESFPLTVTSAQKNPTAFYLCASSIGAGLSSYEQYFGPGTRLTVT.

This chain joins TRBV7-8 and TRBJ1-2, with 7 positions matching TRBD1. This CDR3 spans 17 amino acids. Germline CDR1 is SGHVS and CDR2 is FQNEAQ. Losses at the gene ends were 3 bases for V and 3 bases for J; bases not matched to a gene: 13. CDR3 sequence reads: CASSLGGQYLRDYGYTF. The CDR3 nucleotides are TGTGCCAGCAGCTTGGGGGGACAGTATCTCCGGGACTATGGCTACACCTTC.

The rearrangement links TRBV5-1 to TRBJ1-1; no firm D call. Per the germline V gene, CDR1 is SGHRS and CDR2 is YFSETQ. The CDR3 is 15 residues long. V lost 0 bases and J lost 8, with 17 bases in between. The CDR3 DNA follows: TGCGCCAGCAGCTTGGCCGAAGGAAGGAGAACCGAAGCTTTCTTT. Translation gives CASSLAEGRRTEAFF.

This rearrangement joins TRBV27 to TRBJ2-1; TRBD1 aligns across 9 bases. This CDR3 has 14 amino acids. Looked up from germline, CDR1 is MNHEY and CDR2 is SMNVEV (reference sequence). Trimming removed 1 base from V and 8 bases from J; junction bases left unmatched: 3. CDR3 in amino acids: CASSLLQGADEQFF. CDR3 sequence (DNA): TGTGCCAGCAGTTTATTACAGGGGGCGGATGAGCAGTTCTTC.

The chain has TRBV25-1 and TRBJ2-7; maybe TRBD2 (5 bases). The CDR3 consists of 13 residues. V dropped 6 bases and J dropped 5 bases, with 14 bases sitting between them. Germline V gene sequence: CDR1 MGHDK, CDR2 SYGVNS. The CDR3 protein is CASSSGPGHEQYF. The CDR3 nucleotides are TGTGCCAGCAGCAGCGGACCTGGCCACGAGCAGTACTTC.

The chain employs TRBV9 and TRBJ2-7; 7 bases align to TRBD2. Germline CDR1 is SGDLS and CDR2 is YYNGEE. The CDR3 spans 17 residues. The V segment lost 0 bases and the J segment 0 bases; nucleotides outside the gene matches: 9. The CDR3 DNA reads TGTGCCAGCAGCGTAGGGGATAGCCTAGCGGCCTCCTACGAGCAGTACTTC. It is translated as CASSVGDSLAASYEQYF.

The chain employs TRBV6-5 and TRBJ2-3; possible D gene TRBD1, 6 bases. The CDR3 contains 13 residues. Looked up from germline, CDR1 is MNHEY and CDR2 is SVGAGI. The V end lost 2 bases, the J end lost 5 bases, and 8 bases lay between the germline ends. In nucleotides, the CDR3 is TGTGCCAGCAGTTACAACAGGGAAGATACGCAGTATTTT. It translates to CASSYNREDTQYF.

This clone appeared once. This sequence joins TRBV5-4 and TRBJ1-2, with D unresolved. CDR3 length: 13 amino acids. CDR1 is SGHNT and CDR2 is YYREEE in the germline V gene (reference sequence). Trimming cost V 0 bases and J 6 bases, with 9 bases left between them. The CDR3 protein is CASSLGDIHGYTF. The CDR3 DNA sequence: TGTGCCAGCAGCTTGGGAGACATACATGGCTACACCTTC.

This chain links TRBV2 with TRBJ2-7; D may correspond to TRBD1 or TRBD2 (5 bases each). Trimming shortened V by 2 bases and J by 6 bases, and 20 bases separated the two germline ends. Germline CDR1 and CDR2: SNHLY and FYNNEI. This CDR3 comprises 16 residues. CDR3 nucleotides: TGTGCCAGCAGTGAATCCGGGACGGGGTGGGCTGGCGAGCAGTACTTC. Translating it yields CASSESGTGWAGEQYF.

This clone was seen only a few times. The J gene is TRBJ1-1, the V gene TRBV28; tentative D call: TRBD1 (5 bases). The germline V and J ends were trimmed by 6 bases and 5 bases, with 16 bases remaining between them. Germline V gives CDR1 MDHEN, CDR2 SYDVKM. This CDR3 spans 14 amino acids. This CDR3 reads CASSINMGGTEAFF. The CDR3, as DNA: TGTGCCAGCAGCATCAACATGGGGGGAACTGAAGCTTTCTTT.

This chain joins TRBV13 and TRBJ2-7; possibly TRBD1 for D (6 bases). Trimming took off 2 bases at V and 5 bases at J, with 13 bases between the two ends. There are 14 residues in the CDR3. Germline assignment: CDR1 PRHDT and CDR2 FYEKMQ (reference sequence). CDR3 sequence reads: CASSLRLKGDEQYF. The DNA of the CDR3 is TGTGCCAGCAGCTTACGACTAAAGGGGGACGAGCAGTACTTC.

The chain carries TRBV4-3 and TRBJ2-1; 14 nucleotides agree with TRBD2. J lost 7 bases, V lost 0 bases, and 8 bases had no gene match. This CDR3 is 18 amino acids long. Per germline, CDR1 LGHNA and CDR2 YSLEER. CDR3 nucleotides: TGCGCCAGCAGCCAAGACCTCGGACTAGCGGGGGGAGGGAATGAGCAGTTCTTC. It specifies CASSQDLGLAGGGNEQFF.

J is TRBJ2-7 and V is TRBV15, with D maybe TRBD2 (6 bases). Trimming removed 8 bases from V and 6 bases from J, with 14 bases in between. In germline, CDR1 is LNHNV, CDR2 YYDKDF (reference sequence). This CDR3 has 12 residues. The CDR3 nucleotides are TGTGCCACCTCGCGAGGAGCGGGCGAGCAGTACTTC. Translating it yields CATSRGAGEQYF.

V and J are TRBV7-3 and TRBJ2-1; D might be TRBD1 (6 bases). The CDR3 is 14 residues long. Trimming removed 4 bases from V and 4 bases from J, with 11 bases in between. Germline V gives CDR1 SGHTA, CDR2 FQGTGA. The CDR3 nucleotides are TGTGCCAGCAGCTCACCGGACAGATACAATGAGCAGTTCTTC. Protein: CASSSPDRYNEQFF.

The genes are TRBV4-1 and TRBJ1-1; the D is unclear. Trimming stripped 1 base from V and 8 bases from J, with 8 bases between. The germline V gene has CDR1 MGHRA and CDR2 YSYEKL. This CDR3 spans 12 amino acids. For the CDR3, the DNA is TGCGCCAGCAGCCAAGGGGGTGGGGAAGCTTTCTTT. It specifies CASSQGGGEAFF.

The chain combines TRBV27 with TRBJ2-1, with D possibly matching TRBD1 (6 bases). The V and J ends lost 3 bases and 9 bases respectively, with 15 bases between them. This CDR3 comprises 14 residues. CDR1 MNHEY and CDR2 SMNVEV come from the germline V gene (reference sequence). The DNA of the CDR3 is TGTGCCAGCAGTTTGGGACCGACAGGCCTTGAGCAGTTCTTC. Translated, it gives CASSLGPTGLEQFF.

J is TRBJ1-5 and V is TRBV5-6, with a possible D match to TRBD1 (6 bases). The CDR3 runs 14 residues. V was trimmed by 4 bases and J by 1 base, leaving 9 bases between them. Germline CDR1 reads SGHDT; CDR2 reads YYEEEE. The CDR3 spells CASSAGVSNQPQHF. CDR3 nucleotide sequence: TGTGCCAGCAGCGCAGGGGTGAGCAATCAGCCCCAGCATTTT.